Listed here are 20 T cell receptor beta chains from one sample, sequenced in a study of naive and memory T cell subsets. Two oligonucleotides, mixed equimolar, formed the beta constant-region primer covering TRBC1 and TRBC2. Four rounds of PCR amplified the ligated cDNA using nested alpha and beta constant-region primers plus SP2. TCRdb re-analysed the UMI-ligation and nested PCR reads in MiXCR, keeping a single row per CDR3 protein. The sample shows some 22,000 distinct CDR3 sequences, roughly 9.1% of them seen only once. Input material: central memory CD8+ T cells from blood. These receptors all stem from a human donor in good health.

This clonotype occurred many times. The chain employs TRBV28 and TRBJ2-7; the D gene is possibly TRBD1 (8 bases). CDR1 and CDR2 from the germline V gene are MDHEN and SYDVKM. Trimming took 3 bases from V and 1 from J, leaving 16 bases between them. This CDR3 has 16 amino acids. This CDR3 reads CASSFPDREGSYEQYF. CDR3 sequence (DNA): TGTGCCAGCAGTTTCCCGGACAGGGAGGGTTCCTACGAGCAGTACTTC.

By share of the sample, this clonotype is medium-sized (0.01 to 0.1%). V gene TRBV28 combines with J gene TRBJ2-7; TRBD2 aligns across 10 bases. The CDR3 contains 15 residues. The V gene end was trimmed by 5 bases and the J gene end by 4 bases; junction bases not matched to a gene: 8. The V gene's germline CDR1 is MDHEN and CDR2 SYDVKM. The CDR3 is CASSPRTSGVYEQYF. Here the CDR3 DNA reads TGTGCCAGCAGTCCACGGACTAGCGGAGTGTACGAGCAGTACTTC.

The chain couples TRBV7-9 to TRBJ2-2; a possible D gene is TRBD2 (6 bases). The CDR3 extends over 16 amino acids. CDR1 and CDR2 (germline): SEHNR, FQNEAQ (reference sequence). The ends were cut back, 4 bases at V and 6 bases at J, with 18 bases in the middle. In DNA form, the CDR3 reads TGTGCCAGCAGCTCCTCGAGCGGCGGGGCGCCCGGGGAGCTGTTTTTT. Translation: CASSSSSGGAPGELFF.

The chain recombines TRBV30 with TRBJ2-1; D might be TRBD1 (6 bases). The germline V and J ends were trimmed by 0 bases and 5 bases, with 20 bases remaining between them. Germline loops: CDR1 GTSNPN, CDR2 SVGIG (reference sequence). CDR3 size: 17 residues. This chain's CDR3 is CAWSVLSWGRPNNEQFF. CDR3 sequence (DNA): TGTGCCTGGAGTGTGCTCTCTTGGGGGCGCCCGAACAATGAGCAGTTCTTC.

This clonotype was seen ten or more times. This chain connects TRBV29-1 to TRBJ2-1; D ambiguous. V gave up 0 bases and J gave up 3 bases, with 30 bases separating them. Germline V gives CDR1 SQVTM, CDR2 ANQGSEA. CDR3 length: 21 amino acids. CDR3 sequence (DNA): TGCAGCGTTGAAGATATTAGTTTTGAGTCCGATGGCGGCGTACTCTACAATGAGCAGTTCTTC. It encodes CSVEDISFESDGGVLYNEQFF.

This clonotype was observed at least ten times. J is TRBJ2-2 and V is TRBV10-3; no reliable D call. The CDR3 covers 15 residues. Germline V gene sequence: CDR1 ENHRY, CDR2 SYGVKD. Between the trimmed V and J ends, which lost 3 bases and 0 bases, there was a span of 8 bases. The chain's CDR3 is CAISETASNTGELFF. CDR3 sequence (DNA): TGTGCCATCAGTGAAACAGCGTCGAACACCGGGGAGCTGTTTTTT.

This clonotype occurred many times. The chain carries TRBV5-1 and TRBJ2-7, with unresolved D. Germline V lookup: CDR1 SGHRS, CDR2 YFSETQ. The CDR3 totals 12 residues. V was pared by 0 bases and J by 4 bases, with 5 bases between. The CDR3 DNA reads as TGCGCCAGCAGCTTGGTGGGGTACGAGCAGTACTTC. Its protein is CASSLVGYEQYF.

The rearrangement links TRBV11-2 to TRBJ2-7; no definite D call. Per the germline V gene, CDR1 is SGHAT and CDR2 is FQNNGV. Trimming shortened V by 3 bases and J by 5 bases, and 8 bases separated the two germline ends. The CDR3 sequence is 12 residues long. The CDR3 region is CASSFNSDEQYF. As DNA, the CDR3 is TGTGCCAGCAGCTTCAACTCAGACGAGCAGTACTTC.

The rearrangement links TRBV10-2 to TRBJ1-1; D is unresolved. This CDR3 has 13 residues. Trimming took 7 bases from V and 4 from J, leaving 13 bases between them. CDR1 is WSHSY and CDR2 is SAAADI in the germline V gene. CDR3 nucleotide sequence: TGCGCCAGCACCGTAAACTGGGGCACTGAAGCTTTCTTT. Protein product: CASTVNWGTEAFF.

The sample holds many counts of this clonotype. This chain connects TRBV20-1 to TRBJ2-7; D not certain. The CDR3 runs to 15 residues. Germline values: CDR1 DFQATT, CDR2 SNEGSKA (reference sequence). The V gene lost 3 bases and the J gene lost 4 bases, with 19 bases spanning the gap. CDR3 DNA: TGCAGTGCTAGTTTAGGGTCACCTGAGACTTACGAGCAGTACTTC. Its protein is CSASLGSPETYEQYF.

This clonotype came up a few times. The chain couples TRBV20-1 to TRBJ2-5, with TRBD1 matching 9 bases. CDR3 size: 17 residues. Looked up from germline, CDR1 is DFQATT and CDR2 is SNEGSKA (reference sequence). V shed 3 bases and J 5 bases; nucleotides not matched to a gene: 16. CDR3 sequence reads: CSASPNEGQGQWETQYF. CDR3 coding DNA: TGCAGTGCTAGCCCAAACGAGGGACAGGGACAGTGGGAGACCCAGTACTTC.

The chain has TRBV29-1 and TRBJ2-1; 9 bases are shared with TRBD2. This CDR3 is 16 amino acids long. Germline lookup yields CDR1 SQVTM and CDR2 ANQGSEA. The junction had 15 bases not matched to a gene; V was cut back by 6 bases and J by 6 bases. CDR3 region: CSVEDHSGRNLNEQFF. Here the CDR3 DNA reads TGCAGCGTGGAGGATCATAGCGGGAGAAATCTCAATGAGCAGTTCTTC.

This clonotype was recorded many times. The chain's CDR3 is CSARDLAGVPTDTQYF. The CDR3 region has the DNA TGCAGTGCTAGAGATCTGGCAGGGGTCCCCACAGATACGCAGTATTTT. V and J are TRBV20-1 and TRBJ2-3; perhaps TRBD1 as D (6 bases). Looked up from germline, CDR1 is DFQATT and CDR2 is SNEGSKA (reference sequence). V lost 0 bases and J 2 bases, leaving 15 bases between the germline ends. The CDR3 contains 16 residues.

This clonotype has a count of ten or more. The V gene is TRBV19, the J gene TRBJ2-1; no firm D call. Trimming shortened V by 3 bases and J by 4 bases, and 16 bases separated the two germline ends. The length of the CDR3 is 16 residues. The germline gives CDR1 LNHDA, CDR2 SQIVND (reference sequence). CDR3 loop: CASSINPMRKYNEQFF. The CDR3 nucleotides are TGTGCCAGTAGTATCAACCCTATGAGGAAATACAATGAGCAGTTCTTC.

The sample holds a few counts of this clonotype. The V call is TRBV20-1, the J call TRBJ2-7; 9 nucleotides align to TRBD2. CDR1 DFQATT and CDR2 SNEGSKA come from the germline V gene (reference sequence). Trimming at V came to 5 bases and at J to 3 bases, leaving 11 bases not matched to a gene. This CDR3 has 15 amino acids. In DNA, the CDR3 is TGCAGTGCTGCACTAGCGGGCTGGATGGGCTACGAGCAGTACTTC. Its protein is CSAALAGWMGYEQYF.

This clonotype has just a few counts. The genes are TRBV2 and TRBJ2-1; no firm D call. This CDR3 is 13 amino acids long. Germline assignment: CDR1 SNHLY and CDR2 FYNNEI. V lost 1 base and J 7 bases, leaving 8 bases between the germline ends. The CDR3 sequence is CASSEGLGNEQFF. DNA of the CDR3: TGTGCCAGCAGTGAAGGGCTAGGGAATGAGCAGTTCTTC.

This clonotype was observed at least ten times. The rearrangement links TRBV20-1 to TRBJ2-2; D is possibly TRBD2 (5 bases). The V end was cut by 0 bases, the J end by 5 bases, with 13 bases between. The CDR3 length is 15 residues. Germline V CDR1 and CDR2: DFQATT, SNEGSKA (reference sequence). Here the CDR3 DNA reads TGCAGTGCTAGAGACGAGGGTTTGGAAACCGGGGAGCTGTTTTTT. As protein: CSARDEGLETGELFF.

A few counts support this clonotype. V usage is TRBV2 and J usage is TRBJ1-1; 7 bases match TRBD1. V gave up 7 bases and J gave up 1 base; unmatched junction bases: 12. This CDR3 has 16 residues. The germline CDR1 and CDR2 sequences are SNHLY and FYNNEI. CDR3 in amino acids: CASKDPNRGGNTEAFF. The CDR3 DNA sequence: TGTGCCAGCAAGGATCCCAACAGGGGCGGGAACACTGAAGCTTTCTTT.

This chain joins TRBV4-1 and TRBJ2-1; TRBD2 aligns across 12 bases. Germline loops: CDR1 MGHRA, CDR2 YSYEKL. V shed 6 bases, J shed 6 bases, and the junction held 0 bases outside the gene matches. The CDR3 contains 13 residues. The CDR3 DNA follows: TGCGCCAGCAGGACTAGCGGGAGCAATGAGCAGTTCTTC. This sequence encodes CASRTSGSNEQFF.

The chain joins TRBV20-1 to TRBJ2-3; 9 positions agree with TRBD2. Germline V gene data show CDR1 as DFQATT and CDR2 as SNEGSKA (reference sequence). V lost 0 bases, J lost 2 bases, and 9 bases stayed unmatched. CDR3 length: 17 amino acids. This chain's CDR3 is CSARDLFGLASTDTQYF. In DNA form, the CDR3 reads TGCAGTGCTAGAGATCTCTTTGGACTAGCGTCCACAGATACGCAGTATTTT.